This TCR beta chain was identified in a study of blood T cell repertoires in COVID-19. Looking at the study overall: Sources were T cells, B-cell-depleted T cells, or PBMCs; the material itself was cDNA or gDNA.

In Seattle, patients joined the study during active infection and were tracked longitudinally. Original data processing: The assay estimated nucleated cells by amplifying reference gene primers. Generated by immunoSEQ multiplex PCR, the TCRdb table keeps only in-frame clones and is missing some. V, J and clone size are those of that table, while D and trimming were read from the DNA. Among about 200,000 clones listed, roughly nine tenths were seen once. CDR3 length: 17 residues. Germline CDR1 reads MNHNS; CDR2 reads SASEGT. V was trimmed by 2 bases and J by 6 bases, leaving 17 bases between them. The origin of this receptor is a man aged 55-75 years with COVID-19, enrolled during active disease. The chain employs TRBV6-1 and TRBJ1-6; weak D call: TRBD1 (6 bases). The sequencing sample was made of peripheral blood. The CDR3 DNA follows: TGTGCCAGCAGTGAATGGGTCAGGGGTACGACTAATTCACCCCTCCACTTT. It yields the protein CASSEWVRGTTNSPLHF.